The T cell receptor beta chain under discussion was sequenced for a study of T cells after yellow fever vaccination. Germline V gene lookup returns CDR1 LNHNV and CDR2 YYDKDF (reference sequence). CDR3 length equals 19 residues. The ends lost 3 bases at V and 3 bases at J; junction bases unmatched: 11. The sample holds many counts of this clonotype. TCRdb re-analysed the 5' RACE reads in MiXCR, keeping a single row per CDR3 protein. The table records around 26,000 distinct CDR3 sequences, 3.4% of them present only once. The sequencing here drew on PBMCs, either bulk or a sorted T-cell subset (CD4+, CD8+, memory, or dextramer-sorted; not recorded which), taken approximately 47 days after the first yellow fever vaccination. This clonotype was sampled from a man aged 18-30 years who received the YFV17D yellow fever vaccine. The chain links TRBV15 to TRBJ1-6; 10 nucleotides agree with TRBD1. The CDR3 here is CATSSDRDRGWNYNSPLHF. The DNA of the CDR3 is TGTGCCACCAGCAGTGACCGGGACAGGGGATGGAACTATAATTCACCCCTCCACTTT.